The 31 T cell receptor beta chains listed next were all sequenced from one sample in a study of T-cell memory formation after mild COVID-19. TCRdb re-called the 5' RACE reads with MiXCR, one entry per CDR3 protein. The sample yields around 400,000 distinct CDR3 sequences, approximately 24% seen once. The sample consisted of PBMCs or a T cell subset sorted from them (not recorded which). The receptors originated from an adult woman who had mild COVID-19 (a few samples of this study predate the infection). Cell type and time point are not known.

The chain joins TRBV4-3 to TRBJ2-3; D remains unclear. The V end lost 1 base, the J end lost 1 base, and 6 bases lay between the germline ends. The germline gives CDR1 LGHNA, CDR2 YSLEER. CDR3 size: 14 residues. CDR3 residues: CASSQGSGTDTQYF. The CDR3 nucleotides read TGCGCCAGCAGCCAAGGGTCGGGCACAGATACGCAGTATTTT.

This clonotype was recorded a few times. This chain connects TRBV12-3 or TRBV12-4 to TRBJ1-2; tentatively, D is TRBD1 (6 bases). V was trimmed by 7 bases and J by 5 bases, leaving 14 bases between them. The CDR3 runs to 13 residues. The CDR3 region is CASTLQGEYGYTF. In DNA form, the CDR3 reads TGTGCCAGCACCTTACAGGGAGAATATGGCTACACCTTC.

There are a few counts of this clonotype. V gene TRBV5-6 combines with J gene TRBJ2-1; 7 bases are shared with TRBD1. Trimming removed 3 bases from V and 7 bases from J; junction bases left unmatched: 7. Germline CDR1 reads SGHDT; CDR2 reads YYEEEE. This CDR3 comprises 14 residues. CDR3 sequence: CASSYEGAKNEQFF. The CDR3 nucleotides read TGTGCCAGCAGCTACGAGGGGGCAAAGAATGAGCAGTTCTTC. Full variable domain (remainder filled in from reference TRBV5-6 and TRBJ2-1): DAGVTQSPTHLIKTRGQQVTLRCSPKSGHDTVSWYQQALGQGPQFIFQYYEEEERQRGNFPDRFSGHQFPNYSSELNVNALLLGDSALYLCASSYEGAKNEQFFGPGTRLTVL.

This CDR3 reads CATSPRARQETQYF. Written as DNA, the CDR3 is TGTGCCACCAGCCCCCGGGCCAGACAAGAGACCCAGTACTTC. V is TRBV15 and J is TRBJ2-5; no clear D. Germline CDR1 reads LNHNV; CDR2 reads YYDKDF (reference sequence). The CDR3 loop spans 14 amino acids. The V end lost 5 bases, the J end lost 2 bases, and 12 bases lay between the germline ends.

The chain uses TRBV30 and TRBJ1-2; D unresolved. Germline lookup yields CDR1 GTSNPN and CDR2 SVGIG (reference sequence). Trimming shortened V by 2 bases and J by 8 bases, and 12 bases separated the two germline ends. The CDR3 runs to 12 residues. Written as DNA, the CDR3 is TGTGCCTGGAGTTACGGGGTGTTCGGCTACACCTTC. It specifies CAWSYGVFGYTF.

This chain connects TRBV20-1 to TRBJ2-3; D is undetermined. V lost 6 bases to trimming and J lost 8 bases, with 9 bases between them. This CDR3 is 10 amino acids long. Germline CDR1 reads DFQATT; CDR2 reads SNEGSKA (reference sequence). The CDR3: CSASRATQYF. CDR3 bases: TGCAGTGCCAGCCGGGCTACGCAGTATTTT.

Only a few counts were recorded for this clonotype. The rearrangement uses TRBV3-1 and TRBJ2-1, with D perhaps TRBD2 (6 bases). Trimming removed 0 bases from V and 2 bases from J, with 8 bases in between. Looked up from germline, CDR1 is LGHDT and CDR2 is YNNKEL (reference sequence). This CDR3 is 15 amino acids long. CDR3 bases: TGTGCCAGCAGCCAAGACTCGGGGGCCTACAATGAGCAGTTCTTC. It translates to CASSQDSGAYNEQFF.

This chain joins TRBV4-2 and TRBJ2-1, with TRBD2 as a possible D gene (5 bases). Deletions cut 3 bases from V and 4 bases from J, with 16 bases between. CDR3 length: 16 amino acids. CDR1 and CDR2 (germline): LGHNA, YNFKEQ. This CDR3 reads CASSQEPSGVYNEQFF. CDR3 nucleotide sequence: TGTGCCAGCAGCCAGGAACCCTCCGGGGTTTACAATGAGCAGTTCTTC.

The rearrangement joins TRBV11-2 to TRBJ2-5; no clear D. There are 18 residues in the CDR3. Trimming took 3 bases from V and 0 from J, leaving 20 bases between them. Germline-derived CDR1 and CDR2 are SGHAT and FQNNGV. The CDR3 DNA is TGTGCCAGCAGCTTCACCAAGTCGACCCACCAGTACCAAGAGACCCAGTACTTC. Translation: CASSFTKSTHQYQETQYF.

This clonotype was counted many times. The V call is TRBV7-2, the J call TRBJ2-7, with 9 bases matching TRBD1. The CDR3 loop spans 15 amino acids. V gave up 2 bases and J gave up 4 bases; unmatched junction bases: 6. Germline CDR1 and CDR2: SGHTA and FQGNSA. As DNA, the CDR3 is TGTGCCAGCAGCTTAAGTTTGGGACAGGGATACGAGCAGTACTTC. It specifies CASSLSLGQGYEQYF.

DNA for the CDR3: TGTGCCAGCAGCTTGACGTCCGGGACAGTTAATGAAAAACTGTTTTTT. Translation: CASSLTSGTVNEKLFF. The chain combines TRBV7-8 with TRBJ1-4; 7 bases match TRBD1. The CDR3 runs to 16 residues. V gave up 3 bases and J gave up 4 bases; unmatched junction bases: 8. From germline, CDR1 is SGHVS and CDR2 FQNEAQ.

This clonotype has just a few counts. The J gene is TRBJ2-5, the V gene TRBV18; 7 nucleotides agree with TRBD1. V was clipped by 5 bases and J by 3 bases; unmatched bases: 6. The CDR3 loop spans 14 amino acids. CDR1 KGHSH and CDR2 LQKENI come from the germline V gene. The CDR3 coding sequence is TGTGCCAGCTCAGCTACCGGGACAGAAGAGACCCAGTACTTC. Encoded protein: CASSATGTEETQYF.

The chain couples TRBV12-3 or TRBV12-4 to TRBJ2-1; the D gene is possibly TRBD1 (6 bases). V was trimmed by 2 bases and J by 8 bases, leaving 16 bases between them. The CDR3 is 15 amino acids. For the CDR3, the DNA is TGTGCCAGCAGTTTACTGGGCACAGGGACCTATGAGCAGTTCTTC. Protein product: CASSLLGTGTYEQFF.

The chain couples TRBV6-6 to TRBJ2-7; no clear D gene. The CDR3 has 13 amino acids. CDR1 MNHNY and CDR2 SVGAGI come from the germline V gene (reference sequence). V lost 0 bases and J lost 7, with 10 bases in between. The CDR3 region has the DNA TGTGCCAGCAGTTACTCTCTGGGGTGGGAGCAGTACTTC. Its protein is CASSYSLGWEQYF.

This clonotype was observed many times. This chain connects TRBV7-6 to TRBJ2-3, with D possibly being TRBD1 (6 bases). Looked up from germline, CDR1 is SGHVS and CDR2 is FNYEAQ. This CDR3 comprises 14 residues. With 0 bases removed from V and 6 bases from J, the gap between germline ends came to 10 bases. The CDR3 region is CASSLALGADTQYF. Here the CDR3 DNA reads TGTGCCAGCAGCTTAGCGCTGGGGGCGGATACGCAGTATTTT. Full variable domain (rest looked up from reference TRBV7-6 and TRBJ2-3): GAGVSQSPRYKVTKRGQDVALRCDPISGHVSLYWYRQALGQGPEFLTYFNYEAQQDKSGLPNDRFSAERPEGSISTLTIQRTEQRDSAMYRCASSLALGADTQYFGPGTRLTVL.

This rearrangement joins TRBV6-5 to TRBJ1-5; 7 bases are a match to TRBD1. CDR1 and CDR2 from the germline V gene are MNHEY and SVGAGI. The CDR3 runs 13 residues. With V trimmed by 6 bases and J by 5 bases, 4 bases remained unmatched. Here the CDR3 reads CASSQTGYQPQHF. DNA of the CDR3: TGTGCCAGCAGCCAGACAGGGTATCAGCCCCAGCATTTT.

This clonotype was detected a few times. V and J are TRBV3-1 and TRBJ2-1; D is uncertain. V was shortened by 5 bases and J by 6 bases, with 20 bases between the two germline ends. Germline V gene data show CDR1 as LGHDT and CDR2 as YNNKEL (reference sequence). The CDR3 has 16 amino acids. The CDR3 bases are TGTGCCAGCAGCGGATCCGGAATAATTGGATCCAATGAGCAGTTCTTC. This translates into CASSGSGIIGSNEQFF.

This clonotype was detected only once. The genes are TRBV9 and TRBJ2-5; 7 bases line up with TRBD1. Losses at the gene ends were 0 bases for V and 1 base for J; bases not matched to a gene: 0. The CDR3 has 14 amino acids. Germline V lookup: CDR1 SGDLS, CDR2 YYNGEE. The CDR3 DNA is TGTGCCAGCAGCGTAGGGGACAGCCAAGAGACCCAGTACTTC. This codes for CASSVGDSQETQYF.

The chain has TRBV15 and TRBJ2-3; D not certain. V was clipped by 7 bases and J by 2 bases, with 13 bases between them. There are 14 residues in the CDR3. Germline V gives CDR1 LNHNV, CDR2 YYDKDF (reference sequence). CDR3 sequence (DNA): TGTGCCACCACTCCCGCACCTCTCACAGATACGCAGTATTTT. Its protein is CATTPAPLTDTQYF. Variable domain in full (rest from reference TRBV15 and TRBJ2-3): DAMVIQNPRYQVTQFGKPVTLSCSQTLNHNVMYWYQQKSSQAPKLLFHYYDKDFNNEADTPDNFQSRRPNTSFCFLDIRSPGLGDTAMYLCATTPAPLTDTQYFGPGTRLTVL.

This clonotype has just a few counts. V gene TRBV20-1 combines with J gene TRBJ2-5; TRBD2 matches at 10 bases. CDR1 DFQATT and CDR2 SNEGSKA come from the germline V gene (reference sequence). The CDR3 is 15 amino acids. V shed 2 bases and J 0 bases; nucleotides not matched to a gene: 3. The chain's CDR3 is CSARRSGRYQETQYF. Here the CDR3 DNA reads TGCAGTGCTAGACGTAGCGGGAGGTACCAAGAGACCCAGTACTTC.

This clonotype was observed a few times. This chain joins TRBV30 and TRBJ2-7; D may correspond to TRBD1 or TRBD2 (5 bases each). The CDR3 contains 14 residues. CDR1 is GTSNPN and CDR2 is SVGIG in the germline V gene (reference sequence). Trimming cost V 0 bases and J 3 bases, with 12 bases left between them. The DNA for the CDR3 is TGTGCCTGGAGTGTCGGGGCAGCGTTCTACGAGCAGTACTTC. This gives the protein CAWSVGAAFYEQYF.

In this sample, this clonotype turned up a few times. The chain combines TRBV12-3 or TRBV12-4 with TRBJ1-5, with D possibly TRBD1 on 6 matching bases. The V end was cut by 8 bases, the J end by 8 bases, with 22 bases between. This CDR3 is 15 amino acids long. CDR3 residues: CASGKSGGLGEPQHF. DNA for the CDR3: TGTGCCAGCGGCAAATCGGGGGGGCTCGGCGAGCCCCAGCATTTT.

This clonotype was seen only a few times. The chain carries TRBV27 and TRBJ2-7, with TRBD2 as a possible D gene (5 bases). Per germline, CDR1 MNHEY and CDR2 SMNVEV (reference sequence). V was pared by 2 bases and J by 3 bases, with 11 bases between. The CDR3 extends over 14 amino acids. CDR3 region: CASSLAGRGYEQYF. Here the CDR3 DNA reads TGTGCCAGCAGTTTAGCGGGCCGTGGCTACGAGCAGTACTTC.

This clonotype has only a few counts. This sequence joins TRBV4-1 and TRBJ2-3, with 8 bases matching TRBD2. Germline V gene data show CDR1 as MGHRA and CDR2 as YSYEKL. This CDR3 spans 16 amino acids. The J segment lost 4 bases and the V segment lost 4 bases, leaving 10 bases of the junction unmatched. CDR3 loop: CASSPGGAGASDTQYF. CDR3 in DNA: TGCGCCAGCAGCCCAGGTGGAGCGGGAGCCTCAGATACGCAGTATTTT.

This clonotype was counted between two and nine times. The CDR3 spells CASSEWRSTSNQPQHF. CDR3 in DNA: TGTGCCAGCAGTGAATGGCGGAGTACGAGCAATCAGCCCCAGCATTTT. The chain uses TRBV6-1 and TRBJ1-5, with D hard to call. Deletions cut 2 bases from V and 1 base from J, with 12 bases between. Germline-derived CDR1 and CDR2 are MNHNS and SASEGT. The CDR3 consists of 16 residues.

On this clonotype: One end of the junction is discordant with germline, which a read error may explain. V is TRBV30 and J is TRBJ2-7; 7 nucleotides line up with TRBD1. The germline V gene has CDR1 GTSNPN and CDR2 SVGIG (reference sequence). The CDR3 has 11 residues. The CDR3 DNA reads TGTGCCTGGAGTACTACAGGGGAAACCCACTTC. This translates into CAWSTTGETHF. The full variable domain, its missing parts supplied by reference TRBV30 and TRBJ2-7, is SQTIHQWPATLVQPVGSPLSLECTVEGTSNPNLYWYRQAAGRGLQLLFYSVGIGQISSEVPQNLSASRPQDRQFILSSKKLLLSDSGFYLCAWSTTGETHFGPGTRLTVT.

This clonotype was found a few times. V usage is TRBV6-1 and J usage is TRBJ2-5; 7 bases are a match to TRBD1. This CDR3 comprises 14 residues. In germline, CDR1 is MNHNS, CDR2 SASEGT. V shed 5 bases and J 3 bases; nucleotides not matched to a gene: 6. In nucleotides, the CDR3 is TGTGCCAGCAGTATCTCGGGGACAGAAGAGACCCAGTACTTC. Translated, it gives CASSISGTEETQYF.

The chain combines TRBV5-1 with TRBJ2-6, with 9 bases that match TRBD2. The CDR3 covers 19 residues. Germline trimming cut 4 bases from V and 0 bases from J; bases unmatched to any gene: 11. Germline V gene lookup returns CDR1 SGHRS and CDR2 YFSETQ. CDR3 DNA sequence: TGCGCCAGCAGCCCCACGGTCGGTAGCGGGAGCTCTGGGGCCAACGTCCTGACTTTC. Residues: CASSPTVGSGSSGANVLTF.

In this sample, this clonotype turned up many times. This chain connects TRBV4-3 to TRBJ1-2; 7 bases agree with TRBD1. The CDR3 spans 14 residues. Trimming removed 0 bases from V and 8 bases from J; junction bases left unmatched: 6. Germline V gene data show CDR1 as LGHNA and CDR2 as YSLEER. CDR3 residues: CASSQDVRGLGYTF. The CDR3 region has the DNA TGCGCCAGCAGCCAAGATGTTAGGGGGCTAGGCTACACCTTC.

The rearrangement links TRBV11-3 to TRBJ2-1; the D gene is possibly TRBD2 (6 bases). There are 15 residues in the CDR3. Germline V lookup: CDR1 SGHNT, CDR2 YENEEA. Trimming stripped 3 bases from V and 8 bases from J, with 17 bases between. CDR3 DNA: TGTGCCAGCAGCTTCTGGACTACATCTATGGATGAGCAGTTCTTC. Encoded protein: CASSFWTTSMDEQFF.

The V call is TRBV28, the J call TRBJ2-5; D not resolved. Germline V gene sequence: CDR1 MDHEN, CDR2 SYDVKM. Trimming stripped 5 bases from V and 7 bases from J, with 11 bases between. The CDR3 covers 12 residues. CDR3 sequence: CASSPYTATQYF. The DNA of the CDR3 is TGTGCCAGCAGTCCCTACACCGCGACCCAGTACTTC.